The rows below give T cell receptor beta chains drawn from one sample of a study of T cell changes during pregnancy in multiple sclerosis. Sequencing used immunoSEQ multiplex PCR; TCRdb keeps in-frame clones, though not all of them. The sample holds tens of thousands of clones; around 84% are singletons and the top ten take about 0.64%. The starting material was CD4+ T cells from peripheral blood mononuclear cells, obtained before pregnancy. These receptors all come from a female donor with multiple sclerosis, enrolled in a pregnancy study. CDR3s include the opening cysteine and the closing phenylalanine or tryptophan. A D gene is named only where the DNA matches it firmly.

j_call | d_call | v_call | cdr3_aa | cdr3_nt
TRBJ1-1 | NA | TRBV2 | CASSLRGPPEAFF | TGTGCCAGCAGCCTCAGGGGACCCCCCGAAGCTTTCTTT
TRBJ2-7 | TRBD1 | TRBV19 | CASSPDRGLYEQYF | TGTGCCAGTAGCCCCGACAGGGGCCTATACGAGCAGTACTTC
TRBJ2-7 | NA | TRBV7-2 | CASSPEAGTGFSYEQYF | TGTGCCAGCAGCCCCGAAGCCGGGACTGGATTCTCCTACGAGCAGTACTTC
TRBJ1-1 | TRBD1 | TRBV7-2 | CASSPANRGRGTEAFF | TGTGCCAGCAGCCCAGCCAACAGGGGCCGAGGGACTGAAGCTTTCTTT
TRBJ1-3 | NA | TRBV30 | CAWTLQGNGNTIYF | TGTGCCTGGACTTTACAGGGAAATGGAAACACCATATATTTT
TRBJ2-1 | TRBD2 | TRBV4-1 | CASSQDPSTSGAYNEQFF | TGCGCCAGCAGCCAAGATCCCTCTACTAGCGGGGCTTACAATGAGCAGTTCTTC
TRBJ2-7 | NA | TRBV6-5 | CASSYSAYYYEQYF | TGTGCCAGCAGTTACTCGGCATATTACTACGAGCAGTACTTC
TRBJ2-7 | NA | TRBV7-8 | CASSPSGGGYEQYF | TGTGCCAGCAGCCCCTCTGGCGGCGGCTACGAGCAGTACTTC
TRBJ2-1 | TRBD2 | TRBV7-2 | CASSRRSGRGVSYNEQFF | TGTGCCAGCAGCCGACGTTCCGGGCGGGGGGTCTCCTACAATGAGCAGTTCTTC
TRBJ1-3 | NA | TRBV11-1 | CASSSISGNTIYF | TGTGCCAGCAGCTCTATCTCTGGAAACACCATATATTTT